Listed below are T cell receptor beta chains from one sample, sequenced in a study of T-cell memory formation after mild COVID-19. TCRdb re-called the 5' RACE reads through MiXCR, storing one row per CDR3 protein. The sample yields around 420,000 distinct CDR3 sequences, more than 20% seen once. The sample comprised PBMCs or a T cell subset sorted from them (not recorded which). All receptors come from an adult woman who had mild COVID-19 (a few samples of this study predate the infection). Cell type and time point are not known. CDR3s include the opening cysteine and the closing phenylalanine or tryptophan. The order of the fields is CDR3 length, D gene, V gene, J gene, clone size, CDR3 protein, CDR3 DNA. A D gene is named only where the DNA matches it firmly. Some rows mark clone size as missing; the rest say once, few, many or name a class of expanded clone.

>15|NA|TRBV5-1|TRBJ2-1|few
CASSLGTDSYNEQFF
TGCGCCAGCAGCTTGGGGACCGACTCCTACAATGAGCAGTTCTTC
>13|NA|TRBV5-1|TRBJ2-7|few
CASSLGGQGEQYF
TGCGCCAGCAGCTTGGGGGGCCAGGGGGAGCAGTACTTC
>17|NA|TRBV14|TRBJ1-2|NA
CASSQDRRGRGWNGYTF
TGTGCCAGCAGCCAAGATCGCAGGGGCAGGGGTTGGAATGGCTACACCTTC
>15|TRBD2|TRBV4-1|TRBJ2-3|few
CASSQDRGGADTQYF
TGCGCCAGCAGCCAAGATCGCGGGGGGGCAGATACGCAGTATTTT
>15|NA|TRBV24-1|TRBJ2-7|few
CATSDLTSEGYEQYF
TGTGCCACCAGTGATTTGACCTCGGAGGGCTACGAGCAGTACTTC
>14|TRBD1|TRBV18|TRBJ1-2|NA
CASSPGQGVEGYTF
TGTGCCAGCTCACCAGGCCAGGGGGTTGAAGGCTACACCTTC
>15|NA|TRBV4-1|TRBJ1-1|few
CASSQEGGTGTEAFF
TGCGCCAGCAGCCAAGAGGGGGGGACGGGGACTGAAGCTTTCTTT
>16|TRBD2|TRBV12-3/TRBV12-4|TRBJ2-3|NA
CASSFQGLGHTDTQYF
TGTGCCAGCAGTTTCCAGGGACTAGGACACACAGATACGCAGTATTTT
>16|TRBD2|TRBV5-1|TRBJ2-7|NA
CASSLDLVGGRYEQYF
TGCGCCAGCAGCTTGGATCTTGTGGGGGGGAGATACGAGCAGTACTTC
>14|NA|TRBV12-3/TRBV12-4|TRBJ2-7|NA
CASSFEWTAYEQYF
TGTGCCAGCAGTTTCGAATGGACAGCGTACGAGCAGTACTTC
>13|NA|TRBV12-3/TRBV12-4|TRBJ2-2|few
CASRARRAGELFF
TGTGCCAGCAGGGCGAGGAGGGCCGGGGAGCTGTTTTTT
>13|NA|TRBV29-1|TRBJ2-7|few
CSVEEGRDYEQYF
TGCAGCGTTGAGGAGGGCCGAGACTACGAGCAGTACTTC
>15|TRBD1|TRBV12-3/TRBV12-4|TRBJ2-1|NA
CASSPTTGGHNEQFF
TGTGCCAGCAGTCCCACGACAGGGGGCCACAATGAGCAGTTCTTC
>16|TRBD1|TRBV12-3/TRBV12-4|TRBJ1-1|few
CASSPGQARMNTEAFF
TGTGCCAGCAGCCCGGGACAGGCAAGGATGAACACTGAAGCTTTCTTT
>16|NA|TRBV7-8|TRBJ2-3|NA
CASSPWTVEVTDTQYF
TGTGCCAGCAGCCCGTGGACAGTTGAGGTAACAGATACGCAGTATTTT
>15|TRBD1|TRBV30|TRBJ2-7|NA
CAWSVPPTGAYEQYF
TGTGCCTGGAGTGTACCCCCGACAGGGGCCTACGAGCAGTACTTC
>17|TRBD1|TRBV6-4|TRBJ2-1|NA
CASSEQGFIGSYNEQFF
TGTGCCAGCAGTGAACAGGGGTTTATCGGCTCCTACAATGAGCAGTTCTTC
>15|TRBD1|TRBV15|TRBJ2-1|few
CATSPNPGQNNEQFF
TGTGCCACCAGCCCAAACCCGGGACAGAACAATGAGCAGTTCTTC
>15|TRBD1|TRBV19|TRBJ2-3|NA
CASSIYRGRTDTQYF
TGTGCCAGTAGTATCTACAGGGGGAGGACAGATACGCAGTATTTT
>15|TRBD2|TRBV7-2|TRBJ2-1|NA
CASSLGGAGGNQQFF
TGTGCCAGCAGCCTAGGCGGCGCGGGGGGGAATCAGCAGTTCTTC
>14|NA|TRBV20-1|TRBJ2-7|NA
CSASAPGVRYEQYF
TGCAGTGCTAGTGCCCCGGGGGTTCGCTACGAGCAGTACTTC
>15|TRBD2|TRBV7-2|TRBJ2-3|few
CASSGMGRGTDTQYF
TGTGCCAGCAGCGGGATGGGGAGGGGCACAGATACGCAGTATTTT
>16|TRBD2|TRBV19|TRBJ2-1|many
CASSSGLAGDRDEQFF
TGTGCCAGTAGTTCCGGCCTAGCGGGGGACCGGGATGAGCAGTTCTTC
>15|TRBD2|TRBV7-9|TRBJ2-3|NA
CASSTSSGGTDTQYF
TGTGCCAGCAGCACCTCTAGCGGGGGCACAGATACGCAGTATTTT